The entry that follows covers one TCR beta chain sequence. The antigen this receptor binds is unknown. No clone much larger than this one lies a single base away; base qualities are absent. The CDR1 and CDR2 encoded by the germline V gene (reference sequence) are LNHDA and SQIVND. A distance of 13 bases separates the germline ends of V and J, which lose 5 bases and 5 bases respectively. From the cysteine up to the phenylalanine, the CDR3 has a length of 15 residues. Only CDR3 DNA remains: 45 bases, in frame from the first base. This sample was taken from a study of blood T cell repertoires in COVID-19 (TCRdb year 2020). For the study in its entirety: Samples from collaborators originated in the United States, Italy and Spain and spanned both the acute and convalescent phases of COVID-19. The repertoires were released in a freely available public database intended as a resource for research on the immune response to SARS-CoV-2. The material from the prospective study consisted of cDNA or gDNA derived from T cells, B-cell-depleted T cells, or PBMCs. Where available, HLA class I and class II types were taken from metadata supplied by the sample provider and were not determined by assay-based typing. Subjects who had been exposed to COVID-19, were actively infected with it, or had recovered from it provided the deeply sampled blood TCRbeta repertoires that made up the dataset. Sample metadata almost always included a de-identified subject ID, COVID-19 status, age in years and sex. The samples were drawn from the first 160 participants of the ongoing ImmuneRACE study and from 950 to 1,500 subjects provided by 6 global collaborators. Results and caveats for the whole study, not just this receptor: Clinical and demographic metadata were provided uncurated, with the amount varying by source and participant.

The immunoSEQ Assay, a bias-controlled multiplex PCR, was used to amplify TCRbeta CDR3 regions from genomic DNA. Turning to the authors' computational methods: Within the assay, amplification of reference gene primers was used to estimate how many nucleated cells each sample contained. Sequence reads were collapsed and filtered to measure the absolute abundance of every unique TCRbeta CDR3 rearrangement. Productive Simpson clonality was computed per sample as the square root of Simpson's diversity index over productive rearrangements. Sourced from immuneACCESS, this table was stored by TCRdb with only in-frame sequences that have V and J called. A share of the clones is absent; for the studies checked, an unresolved V gene accounts for under half, and the remainder has no known explanation. From that table come the V and J calls and clone size; the DNA was used to work out D and trimming. This sample has hundreds of thousands of clones in its table, and roughly 84% of those were observed once. 2.5% to 3% of the sample is held by the ten biggest clonotypes.

In the prospective study, participants were 18 to 89 years old, resided in about 25 geographic areas of the United States, and were enrolled through a virtual design. In the prospective study, cohorts were assigned on the basis of participant-reported clinical history obtained from a screening survey and a study questionnaire. For ImmuneRACE Cohort 3, a participant was defined as recovered based on two consecutive negative NP/OP PCR tests, clearance by a healthcare professional, or resolution of symptoms. In the prospective study, whole blood, serum and a nasopharyngeal or oropharyngeal swab were collected from each participant by mobile phlebotomists. Additional blood draws and questionnaires over an approximately 2-month period could optionally be provided by prospective study participants. Blood samples from the prospective study were shipped frozen or at room temperature prior to DNA extraction.

The sample was PBMCs or T cells enriched from blood (not recorded which). The sequence came from a woman younger than 45 who had recovered from COVID-19. The V and J genes are TRBV19 and TRBJ1-6; there is no confident call for the D gene. The CDR3 sequence is CASSEITTHNSPLHF. The nucleotides read TGTGCCAGTAGTGAAATTACGACTCATAATTCACCCCTCCACTTT.